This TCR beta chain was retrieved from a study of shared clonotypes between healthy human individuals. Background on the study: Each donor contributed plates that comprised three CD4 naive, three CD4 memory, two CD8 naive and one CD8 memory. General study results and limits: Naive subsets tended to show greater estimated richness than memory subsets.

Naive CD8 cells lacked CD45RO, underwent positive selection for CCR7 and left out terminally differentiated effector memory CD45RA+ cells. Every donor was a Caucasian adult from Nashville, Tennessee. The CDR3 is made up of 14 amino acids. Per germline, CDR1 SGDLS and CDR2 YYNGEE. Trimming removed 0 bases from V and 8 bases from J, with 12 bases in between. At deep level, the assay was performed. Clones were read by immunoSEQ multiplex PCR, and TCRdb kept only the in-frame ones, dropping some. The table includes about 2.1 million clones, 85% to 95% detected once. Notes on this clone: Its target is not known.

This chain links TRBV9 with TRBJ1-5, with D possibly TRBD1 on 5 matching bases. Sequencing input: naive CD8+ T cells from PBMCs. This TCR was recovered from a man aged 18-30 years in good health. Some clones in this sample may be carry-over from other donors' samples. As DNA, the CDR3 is TGTGCCAGCAGCGTAGACGCAGGGTGGGAGCCCCAGCATTTT. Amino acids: CASSVDAGWEPQHF.